The clone carrying this T cell receptor beta chain was seen ten or more times. Its antigen is undetermined. For TCR beta, libraries came from quantitative 5'-RACE with molecular barcodes. Each CDR3 protein is one row after TCRdb ran MiXCR on the 5' RACE reads. The sample gives more than 100,000 distinct CDR3 sequences, 11% of which show up once; about 4% is in the top ten. V lost 0 bases, J lost 6 bases, and 13 bases stayed unmatched. Germline CDR1 reads LGHDT; CDR2 reads YNNKEL (reference sequence). The CDR3 runs to 17 residues. This sample is drawn from a study of CD8 T cells in ankylosing spondylitis. Overall study results and limits: It was reported that disease-linked clones were significantly enriched in matched ankylosing spondylitis synovial fluid. Reactive arthritis synovial fluid and blood were previously reported to contain some motif variants. A TCR beta motif made of eight highly homologous variants seemed typical of ankylosing spondylitis blood.

Sequencing used blood, either unsorted or a sorted T cell fraction (not recorded which). The receptor was derived from a female donor with ankylosing spondylitis or in good health (not recorded which). The chain is built from TRBV3-1 and TRBJ2-7; TRBD2 matches at 8 bases. In DNA form, the CDR3 reads TGTGCCAGCAGCCAAGATCTTTTAAGCGGGAGTAAACGCGAGCAGTACTTC. Its protein product is CASSQDLLSGSKREQYF.